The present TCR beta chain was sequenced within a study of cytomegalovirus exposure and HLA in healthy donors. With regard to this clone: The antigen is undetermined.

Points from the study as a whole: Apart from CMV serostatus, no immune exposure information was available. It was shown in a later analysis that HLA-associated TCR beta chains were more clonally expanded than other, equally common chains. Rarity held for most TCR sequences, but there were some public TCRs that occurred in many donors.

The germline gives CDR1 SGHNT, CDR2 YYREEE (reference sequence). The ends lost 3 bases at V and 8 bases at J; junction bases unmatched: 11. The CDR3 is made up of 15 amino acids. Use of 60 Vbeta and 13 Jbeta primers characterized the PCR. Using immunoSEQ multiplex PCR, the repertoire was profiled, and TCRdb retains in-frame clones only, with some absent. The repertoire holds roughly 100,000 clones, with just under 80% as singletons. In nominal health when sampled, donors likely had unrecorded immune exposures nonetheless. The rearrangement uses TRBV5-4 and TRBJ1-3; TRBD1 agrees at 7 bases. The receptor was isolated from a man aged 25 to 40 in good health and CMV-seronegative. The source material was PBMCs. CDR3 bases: TGTGCCAGCAGCTCCCCGGACAGGCCAATCGACACCATATATTTT. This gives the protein CASSSPDRPIDTIYF.